This TCR beta chain came from a study of blood T cells in healthy people across ages. The CDR3 extends over 15 amino acids. CDR1 is SGHTA, CDR2 FQGNSA, per germline. V trimming: 7 bases; J trimming: 5 bases; junction bases outside the gene matches: 12. Together with a sample-barcoded 5' primer, a J-beta primer mix was included in a second PCR lasting about 6 to 12 cycles. Each cDNA was tagged by a template-switch adaptor containing 12 random nucleotides. A single record per CDR3 protein comes from TCRdb applying MiXCR to the 5' RACE reads. The table lists about 830,000 distinct CDR3 sequences, about 62% of them singletons.

The clonotype originates from a man younger than 40 in good health. The chain has TRBV7-2 and TRBJ2-3; TRBD2 aligns across 7 bases. The sequenced sample was blood. In nucleotides, the CDR3 is TGTGCCAGCACCCCCTGGACTAGAGAATTAGATACGCAGTATTTT. This encodes CASTPWTRELDTQYF.